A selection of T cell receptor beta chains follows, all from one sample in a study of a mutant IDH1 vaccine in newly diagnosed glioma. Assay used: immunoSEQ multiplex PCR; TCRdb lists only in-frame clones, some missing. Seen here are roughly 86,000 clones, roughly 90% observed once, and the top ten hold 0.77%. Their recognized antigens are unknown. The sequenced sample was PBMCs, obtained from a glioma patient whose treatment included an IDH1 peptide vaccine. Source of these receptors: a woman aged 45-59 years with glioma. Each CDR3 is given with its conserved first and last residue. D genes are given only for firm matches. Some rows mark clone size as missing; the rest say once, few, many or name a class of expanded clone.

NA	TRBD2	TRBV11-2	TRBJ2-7	TGTGCCAGCAGCTGGGGGACTAGCGGGAGAAGGATGGGTTACGAGCAGTACTTC	CASSWGTSGRRMGYEQYF
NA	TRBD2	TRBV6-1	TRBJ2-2	TGTGCCAGCCCTACTAGCGCCGGGGAGCTGTTTTTT	CASPTSAGELFF
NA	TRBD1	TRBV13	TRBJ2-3	TGTGCCAGCAGCTCCCGGGACAGTCACGCAGATACGCAGTATTTT	CASSSRDSHADTQYF
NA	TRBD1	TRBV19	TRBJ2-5	TGTGCCAGTAGTATTGCGGGACAGGGTGCTGAGACCCAGTACTTC	CASSIAGQGAETQYF
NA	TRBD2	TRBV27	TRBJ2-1	TGTGCCAGCAGTCTCACTAGCGCTCGTGGGAATGAGCAGTTCTTC	CASSLTSARGNEQFF
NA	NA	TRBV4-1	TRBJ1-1	TGCGCCAGCAGGCCAATAAATATGAACACTGAAGCTTTCTTT	CASRPINMNTEAFF
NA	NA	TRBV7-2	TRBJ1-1	TGTGCCAGCAGCTTAGCGCGCAACACTGAAGCTTTCTTT	CASSLARNTEAFF
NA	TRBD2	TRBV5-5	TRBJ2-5	TGTGCCAGCAGCTTGACTAGCGGGAGTGGGGAGACCCAGTACTTC	CASSLTSGSGETQYF
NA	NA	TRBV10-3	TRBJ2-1	TGTGCCATCAGTGAGTCGCTTGGCGGTCACTGGGTGCACAATGAGCAGTTCTTC	CAISESLGGHWVHNEQFF
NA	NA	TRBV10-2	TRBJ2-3	TGCGCCAGCAGTGAATTTAGCAGCACAGATACGCAGTATTTT	CASSEFSSTDTQYF
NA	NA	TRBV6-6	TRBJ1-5	TGTGCCAGCAGGCGGGGGCTAGGGCAGCCCCAGCATTTT	CASRRGLGQPQHF
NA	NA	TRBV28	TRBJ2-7	TGTGCCAGCAGTTTAGAACATCGCTCCTACGAGCAGTACTTC	CASSLEHRSYEQYF
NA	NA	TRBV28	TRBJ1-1	TGTGCCAGCAGTTTATGGGGGGAGGGGTCGAACACTGAAGCTTTCTTT	CASSLWGEGSNTEAFF
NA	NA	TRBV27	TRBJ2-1	TGTGCCAGCAGCCACGACCCTGAGGGCGATGAGCAGTTCTTC	CASSHDPEGDEQFF
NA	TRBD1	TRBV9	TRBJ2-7	TGTGCCAGCAGCGCAGAGGGGACAGCCACCTACGAGCAGTACTTC	CASSAEGTATYEQYF
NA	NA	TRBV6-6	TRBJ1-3	TGTGCCAGCAGTTCGGGGCCATCTGGAAACACCATATATTTT	CASSSGPSGNTIYF
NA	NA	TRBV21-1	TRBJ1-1	TGTGCCAGCAGCGCTTCCGGGACACCGAACACTGAAGCTTTCTTT	CASSASGTPNTEAFF
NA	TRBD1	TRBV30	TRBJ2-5	TGTGCCTGGGGACAGGGGTGGGAGCAGTACTTC	CAWGQGWEQYF
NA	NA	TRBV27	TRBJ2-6	TGTGCCAGCAGTTTGTTGATCTCTGGGGCCAACGTCCTGACTTTC	CASSLLISGANVLTF
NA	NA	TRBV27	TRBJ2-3	TGTGCCAGCCTTGGGGGACGGACAGATACGCAGTATTTT	CASLGGRTDTQYF
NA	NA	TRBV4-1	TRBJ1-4	TGCGCCAGCAGCCAAGGGGCAGCGGGATTTGAAAAACTGTTTTTT	CASSQGAAGFEKLFF
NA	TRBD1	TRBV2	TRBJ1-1	TGTGCCAGCAGTGATTCCCTCACGACAGGGTTTTTGGGTGAAGCTTTCTTT	CASSDSLTTGFLGEAFF
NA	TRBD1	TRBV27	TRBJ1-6	TGTGCCAGCAGCCCAGGGACAGGGGGCGCATCCTATAATTCACCCCTCCACTTT	CASSPGTGGASYNSPLHF
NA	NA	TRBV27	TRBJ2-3	TGTGCCAGCAGTTTGGCGGGGGCTGCGGATACGCAGTATTTT	CASSLAGAADTQYF
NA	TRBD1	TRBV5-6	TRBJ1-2	TGTGCCAGCAGCTGGGGGGACAGTCGCTACACCTTC	CASSWGDSRYTF
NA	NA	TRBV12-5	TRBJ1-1	TGTGCTAGTGCCCTAGACAGAGAGAACACTGAAGCTTTCTTT	CASALDRENTEAFF
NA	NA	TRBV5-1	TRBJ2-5	TGCGCCAGCAGCTTTCAGTACGGGGAAGAGACCCAGTACTTC	CASSFQYGEETQYF
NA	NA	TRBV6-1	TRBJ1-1	TGTGCCAGCAGCCTCCGGGGGGAAGCTTTCTTT	CASSLRGEAFF
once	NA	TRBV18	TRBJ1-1	TGTGCCAGCTCACCACCATCTGGGTGGAACACTGAAGCTTTCTTT	CASSPPSGWNTEAFF
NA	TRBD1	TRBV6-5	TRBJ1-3	TGTGCCAGTCACAGGGGCTCTGGAAACACCATATATTTT	CASHRGSGNTIYF
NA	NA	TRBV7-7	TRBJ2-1	TGTGCTAGCAGCTTATACGGGAGCTCCTACAATGAGCAGTTCTTC	CASSLYGSSYNEQFF
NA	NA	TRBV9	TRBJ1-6	TGTGCCAGCAGCGTAGAGAAGGAACCAATCTCAAATTCACCCCTCCACTTT	CASSVEKEPISNSPLHF
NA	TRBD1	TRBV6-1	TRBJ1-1	TGTGCCAGCACTTGGGACAGGAGGGGGACTGAAGCTTTCTTT	CASTWDRRGTEAFF
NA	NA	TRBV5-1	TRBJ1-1	TGCGCCAGCAGCTTGTTAGCGGTGAACACTGAAGCTTTCTTT	CASSLLAVNTEAFF
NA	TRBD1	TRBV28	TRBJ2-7	TGTGCCAGCAGGTTCGGGACAGGGGGCTCCTACGAGCAGTACTTC	CASRFGTGGSYEQYF
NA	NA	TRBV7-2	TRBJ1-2	TGTGCCAGCAGCACCGTCCCTGGGGGCTACACCTTC	CASSTVPGGYTF
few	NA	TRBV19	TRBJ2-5	TGTGCCAGTAGTATGTGGGAAGATACAAGAAAGACCCAGTACTTC	CASSMWEDTRKTQYF
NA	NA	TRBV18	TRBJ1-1	TGTGCCAGCTCCCAGGGGATGAACACTGAAGCTTTCTTT	CASSQGMNTEAFF
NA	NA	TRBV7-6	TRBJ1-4	TGTGCCAGCAGCTTAGAGACAGGTGAAAAGCTGTTTTTT	CASSLETGEKLFF
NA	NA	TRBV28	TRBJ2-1	TGTGCCAGCAGTTTAGGAGCTAGAACCTACAATGAGCAGTTCTTC	CASSLGARTYNEQFF
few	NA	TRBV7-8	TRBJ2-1	TGTGCCAGCTTTCAAACAGGTTACAATGAGCAGTTCTTC	CASFQTGYNEQFF
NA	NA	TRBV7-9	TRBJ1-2	TGTGCCAGCAGCTTAGAGTCCCGGACGACCTTC	CASSLESRTTF
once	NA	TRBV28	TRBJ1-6	TGTGCCAGCAGTCCCTCTGAGGGGCTGGGGGCAGTCTATAATTCACCCCTCCACTTT	CASSPSEGLGAVYNSPLHF
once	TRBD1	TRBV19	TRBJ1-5	TGTGCCAGTAGATCAGGTGGGACAGCGTATAGCAATCAGCCCCAGCATTTT	CASRSGGTAYSNQPQHF
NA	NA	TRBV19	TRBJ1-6	TGTGCCAGTAGTATAGTGGGGGACTCACCCCTCCACTTT	CASSIVGDSPLHF
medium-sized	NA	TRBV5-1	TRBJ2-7	TGCGCCAGCAGCTTGGCCGGGGGCGAGCAGTACTTC	CASSLAGGEQYF
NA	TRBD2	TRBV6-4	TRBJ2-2	TGTGCCAGCAGTGACGGACTAGCGGGAGACACCGGGGAGCTGTTTTTT	CASSDGLAGDTGELFF
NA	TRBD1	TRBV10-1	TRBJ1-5	TGCGCCAGCAGTGAACCCTGCCCCGACAGGGCAGCCCTTCAGCCCCAGCATTTT	CASSEPCPDRAALQPQHF
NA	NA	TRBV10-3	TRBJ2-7	TGTGCCAGCAGGGATGGGCCCAGCTCCTACGAGCAGTACTTC	CASRDGPSSYEQYF
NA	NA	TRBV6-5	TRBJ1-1	TGTGCCAGCAGTCTCAGGGCGGGCACTGAAGCTTTCTTT	CASSLRAGTEAFF
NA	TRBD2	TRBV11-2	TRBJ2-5	TGTGCCAGCAGCTTAGGACTAGCCCTAGAGACCCAGTACTTC	CASSLGLALETQYF
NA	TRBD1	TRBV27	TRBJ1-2	TGTGCCAGCAGATACCAGACAGGGCTCCTTGGCTACACCTTC	CASRYQTGLLGYTF
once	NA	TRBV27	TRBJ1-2	TGTGCCACCCTACCACAGTTTTCCTCTCCCTATGGCTACACCTTC	CATLPQFSSPYGYTF
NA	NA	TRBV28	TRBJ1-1	TGTGCCAGCAGTTTAGGGGGGCGCGATGAGGAAGCTTTCTTT	CASSLGGRDEEAFF